The 29 T cell receptor beta chains below were found in one sample sequenced in a study of T-cell memory formation after mild COVID-19. TCRdb passed the 5' RACE reads through MiXCR, listing each CDR3 protein once. Of 400,000 or so distinct CDR3 sequences listed, 20% are singletons. Sequenced material: PBMCs or a T cell subset sorted from them (not recorded which). Receptors were obtained from an adult woman who had mild COVID-19 (a few samples of this study predate the infection). Cell type and time point are not known.

The chain employs TRBV3-1 and TRBJ1-1; weak D call: TRBD1 (5 bases). The V gene's germline CDR1 is LGHDT and CDR2 YNNKEL (reference sequence). The germline V and J ends were trimmed by 2 bases and 0 bases, with 7 bases remaining between them. The CDR3 extends over 14 amino acids. The CDR3 DNA reads TGTGCCAGCAGCCAATGGGGCCTGAACACTGAAGCTTTCTTT. Protein product: CASSQWGLNTEAFF.

There are a few counts of this clonotype. The rearrangement joins TRBV29-1 to TRBJ2-7; TRBD1 agrees at 7 bases. CDR3 length equals 11 residues. CDR1 SQVTM and CDR2 ANQGSEA come from the germline V gene. After removal of 4 bases from V and 7 bases from J, the junction contained 4 bases not matched to a gene. Here the CDR3 DNA reads TGCAGCGTTGGGGAGACAGGGGAGCAGTACTTC. The encoded protein is CSVGETGEQYF.

Only a few counts were recorded for this clonotype. The chain recombines TRBV19 with TRBJ1-5, with unresolved D. The CDR3 covers 12 residues. Between the trimmed V and J ends, which lost 7 bases and 7 bases, there was a span of 11 bases. CDR1 and CDR2 from the germline V gene are LNHDA and SQIVND (reference sequence). The CDR3 reads CASNPFGQPQHF. In DNA, the CDR3 is TGTGCCAGTAACCCCTTCGGGCAGCCCCAGCATTTT.

This clonotype was counted only a few times. The CDR3 nucleotides read TGCAGTGCTAGAGTAGTGAATCAGCCCCAGCATTTT. Translation: CSARVVNQPQHF. The chain has TRBV20-1 and TRBJ1-5; D gene unclear. CDR3 length: 12 amino acids. The V end was cut by 1 base, the J end by 4 bases, with 5 bases between. The germline V gene encodes CDR1 DFQATT and CDR2 SNEGSKA (reference sequence).

The chain recombines TRBV5-1 with TRBJ1-2; D remains ambiguous. The germline V gene encodes CDR1 SGHRS and CDR2 YFSETQ. Trimming took 5 bases from V and 8 from J, leaving 10 bases between them. The CDR3 covers 11 residues. The CDR3 DNA sequence: TGCGCCAGCAGGCAAGAAACAGGCTACACCTTC. Translated: CASRQETGYTF.

The chain couples TRBV9 to TRBJ2-2; a weak D match, TRBD2 (5 bases). Deletions cut 2 bases from V and 0 bases from J, with 8 bases between. Germline CDR1 is SGDLS and CDR2 is YYNGEE. This CDR3 contains 15 residues. CDR3 in amino acids: CASSVSGTNTGELFF. Written as DNA, the CDR3 is TGTGCCAGCAGCGTGTCCGGGACGAACACCGGGGAGCTGTTTTTT. Full variable domain (outside the CDR3, taken from reference TRBV9 and TRBJ2-2): DSGVTQTPKHLITATGQRVTLRCSPRSGDLSVYWYQQSLDQGLQFLIQYYNGEERAKGNILERFSAQQFPDLHSELNLSSLELGDSALYFCASSVSGTNTGELFFGEGSRLTVL.

This clonotype has a handful of counts. The J gene is TRBJ2-7, the V gene TRBV7-2; the match to TRBD2 covers 11 bases. Trimming removed 5 bases from V and 4 bases from J; junction bases left unmatched: 7. CDR1 and CDR2 (germline): SGHTA, FQGNSA. This CDR3 has 15 amino acids. In nucleotides, the CDR3 is TGTGCCAGCAGCGCCACTAGCGGGAGTCTGTACGAGCAGTACTTC. Its translation is CASSATSGSLYEQYF.

This clonotype was seen a handful of times. J is TRBJ1-1 and V is TRBV5-5; D not certain. The CDR3 sequence is 13 residues long. The germline CDR1 and CDR2 sequences are SGHKS and YYEKEE (reference sequence). V lost 4 bases to trimming and J lost 4 bases, with 11 bases between them. CDR3 protein: CASSLRETTEAFF. In DNA form, the CDR3 reads TGTGCCAGCAGCCTGAGGGAGACCACTGAAGCTTTCTTT.

This clonotype turned up a few times. CDR3 in amino acids: CSALGFVGRTYEQYF. CDR3 coding DNA: TGCAGCGCCTTGGGGTTCGTAGGGAGAACCTACGAGCAGTACTTC. The chain has TRBV29-1 and TRBJ2-7; the D gene is possibly TRBD2 (5 bases). Per germline, CDR1 SQVTM and CDR2 ANQGSEA. This CDR3 has 15 residues. V dropped 7 bases and J dropped 2 bases, with 21 bases sitting between them.

This clonotype was observed a handful of times. J is TRBJ2-1 and V is TRBV7-2; the D call may be TRBD1 or TRBD2 (6 bases each). The CDR3 runs 13 residues. The V gene's germline CDR1 is SGHTA and CDR2 FQGNSA. V shed 4 bases and J shed 7 bases, with 11 bases lying between them. CDR3 in DNA: TGTGCCAGCAGCTGGGGGGCCTCGAATGAGCAGTTCTTC. Translating gives CASSWGASNEQFF.

This chain connects TRBV6-9 to TRBJ1-3; 8 nucleotides line up with TRBD1. The CDR3 sequence is 17 residues long. Trimming at V came to 1 base and at J to 0 bases, leaving 5 bases not matched to a gene. Germline V gives CDR1 MNHGY, CDR2 SVAAGI. The chain's CDR3 is CASSYWETGASGNTIYF. CDR3 coding DNA: TGTGCCAGCAGTTATTGGGAGACAGGGGCCTCTGGAAACACCATATATTTT.

This clonotype showed up just once. The CDR3 sequence is CASSLVARTDEKLFF. CDR3 coding DNA: TGTGCCAGCAGCTTAGTTGCCAGGACAGATGAAAAACTGTTTTTT. The chain couples TRBV7-2 to TRBJ1-4; tentative D call: TRBD1 (6 bases). Trimming removed 1 base at V and 6 bases at J, with 12 bases between. CDR3 length equals 15 residues. Germline CDR1 reads SGHTA; CDR2 reads FQGNSA.

This clonotype has just a few counts. V gene TRBV7-7 combines with J gene TRBJ2-5, with D possibly called TRBD1 or TRBD2 (5 bases each). Trimming removed 5 bases at V and 1 base at J, with 14 bases between. The CDR3 extends over 15 amino acids. The V gene's germline CDR1 is SSHAT and CDR2 FNYEAQ (reference sequence). The CDR3 loop is CASSPSGGGQETQYF. In nucleotides, the CDR3 is TGTGCCAGCAGCCCTAGTGGTGGGGGCCAAGAGACCCAGTACTTC.

The gene calls are TRBV19 and TRBJ2-5; 9 bases match TRBD2. The CDR3 has 16 amino acids. Germline CDR1 is LNHDA and CDR2 is SQIVND (reference sequence). After removal of 4 bases from V and 4 bases from J, the junction contained 10 bases not matched to a gene. The CDR3 DNA reads TGTGCCAGTAGTACGGCCTTACTAGCGGGTACAGAGACCCAGTACTTC. Protein sequence: CASSTALLAGTETQYF.

This clonotype was seen only once. This rearrangement joins TRBV29-1 to TRBJ2-7; D unresolved. CDR1 and CDR2 (germline): SQVTM, ANQGSEA. Trimming removed 4 bases at V and 1 base at J, with 8 bases between. This CDR3 is built from 12 residues. DNA for the CDR3: TGCAGCGTTGTAAGAGGTTCCTACGAGCAGTACTTC. Its translation: CSVVRGSYEQYF.

The rearrangement uses TRBV28 and TRBJ1-2, with D hard to call. Germline CDR1 MDHEN, CDR2 SYDVKM. The length of the CDR3 is 12 residues. Trimming stripped 4 bases from V and 8 bases from J, with 11 bases between. The CDR3 spells CASSWGWAGYTF. CDR3 in DNA: TGTGCCAGCAGTTGGGGTTGGGCGGGCTACACCTTC.

This clonotype was observed a handful of times. The CDR3 is CASSLLAGGPLEQYF. CDR3 bases: TGTGCCAGCAGCCTGCTAGCGGGAGGGCCCCTCGAGCAGTACTTC. This sequence joins TRBV4-2 and TRBJ2-7; 12 bases match TRBD2. In germline, CDR1 is LGHNA, CDR2 YNFKEQ. This CDR3 contains 15 residues. The V and J ends lost 4 bases and 6 bases, in that order; junction bases with no gene match: 7.

This clonotype was picked up a small number of times. The chain carries TRBV15 and TRBJ2-7, with 8 bases lining up with TRBD1. The V and J ends lost 3 bases and 0 bases, in that order; junction bases with no gene match: 4. CDR3 length: 15 residues. Germline CDR1 reads LNHNV; CDR2 reads YYDKDF (reference sequence). CDR3 DNA: TGTGCCACCAGCAGGACAGGACAGGGCTCCTACGAGCAGTACTTC. This gives the protein CATSRTGQGSYEQYF.

J is TRBJ1-2 and V is TRBV6-1, with 7 bases aligning to TRBD1. The CDR3 loop spans 14 amino acids. From germline, CDR1 is MNHNS and CDR2 SASEGT. With 7 bases clipped from V and 4 bases from J, the junction kept 9 bases outside the gene matches. CDR3 loop: CASTRGTVVYGYTF. The DNA of the CDR3 is TGTGCCAGCACTCGCGGGACAGTGGTCTATGGCTACACCTTC.

V gene TRBV7-2 combines with J gene TRBJ2-1; 11 bases agree with TRBD2. V shed 9 bases, J shed 6 bases, and the junction held 10 bases outside the gene matches. Germline V CDR1 and CDR2: SGHTA, FQGNSA. This CDR3 contains 15 residues. The CDR3 region is CASLVAGGFLNEQFF. CDR3 bases: TGTGCCAGTCTTGTAGCGGGAGGGTTTCTCAATGAGCAGTTCTTC. Together with reference TRBV7-2 and TRBJ2-1, the CDR3 gives the full variable domain: GAGVSQSPSNKVTEKGKDVELRCDPISGHTALYWYRQSLGQGLEFLIYFQGNSAPDKSGLPSDRFSAERTGGSVSTLTIQRTQQEDSAVYLCASLVAGGFLNEQFFGPGTRLTVL.

This chain joins TRBV7-9 and TRBJ1-3; D may be TRBD1 (5 bases). The CDR3 is made up of 16 amino acids. The germline V and J ends were trimmed by 5 bases and 3 bases, with 17 bases remaining between them. The germline V gene has CDR1 SEHNR and CDR2 FQNEAQ (reference sequence). DNA for the CDR3: TGTGCCAGCAGCCCCTGGCGAGGGACGGTTGGAAACACCATATATTTT. Amino acid sequence: CASSPWRGTVGNTIYF.

This clonotype was seen only a few times. CDR3 sequence (DNA): TGCGCCAGCTCTCACTCCGGTGCAACTAATGAAAAACTGTTTTTT. Translating it yields CASSHSGATNEKLFF. The chain has TRBV5-1 and TRBJ1-4; D uncertain. Between the trimmed V and J ends, which lost 7 bases and 0 bases, there was a span of 13 bases. This CDR3 spans 15 amino acids. Germline lookup yields CDR1 SGHRS and CDR2 YFSETQ.

This clonotype showed up just a few times. V usage is TRBV10-3 and J usage is TRBJ2-2, with 8 positions matching TRBD2. Germline trimming cut 8 bases from V and 4 bases from J; bases unmatched to any gene: 9. Per the germline V gene, CDR1 is ENHRY and CDR2 is SYGVKD. The CDR3 length is 15 residues. The CDR3 region is CAIGTSGSITGELFF. CDR3 nucleotides: TGTGCCATCGGGACCAGCGGGAGCATCACCGGGGAGCTGTTTTTT.

The V and J genes are TRBV5-1 and TRBJ2-3; 10 nucleotides agree with TRBD1. CDR3 size: 16 residues. Germline CDR1 SGHRS, CDR2 YFSETQ. V lost 1 base to trimming and J lost 1 base; unmatched junction nucleotides: 3. CDR3 DNA: TGCGCCAGCAGCTTGCAAGGGACAGGGGGCACAGATACGCAGTATTTT. Its protein is CASSLQGTGGTDTQYF. Together with reference TRBV5-1 and TRBJ2-3, the CDR3 gives the full variable domain: KAGVTQTPRYLIKTRGQQVTLSCSPISGHRSVSWYQQTPGQGLQFLFEYFSETQRNKGNFPGRFSGRQFSNSRSEMNVSTLELGDSALYLCASSLQGTGGTDTQYFGPGTRLTVL.

The chain uses TRBV24-1 and TRBJ2-3, with 8 positions matching TRBD1. The CDR3 consists of 18 residues. With 2 bases clipped from V and 0 bases from J, the junction kept 9 bases outside the gene matches. Germline values: CDR1 KGHDR, CDR2 SFDVKD. The CDR3 sequence is CATSDYAGTGISTDTQYF. The CDR3 region has the DNA TGTGCCACCAGTGATTATGCCGGGACAGGTATTAGCACAGATACGCAGTATTTT.

As for this clonotype: Mismatch with germline at one junction end may stem from a read error. The genes are TRBV6-6 and TRBJ1-5; D may be TRBD1 (5 bases). Germline values: CDR1 MNHNY, CDR2 SVGAGI (reference sequence). The CDR3 runs 15 residues. The CDR3 reads CASRKTENSNQPQHF. The DNA of the CDR3 is TGTGCCAGCAGGAAGACAGAAAATAGCAATCAGCCTCAGCATTTT.

This chain links TRBV4-2 with TRBJ2-5; no firm D call. The CDR3 totals 15 residues. Germline CDR1 and CDR2: LGHNA and YNFKEQ. With 0 bases removed from V and 3 bases from J, the gap between germline ends came to 11 bases. The DNA for the CDR3 is TGTGCCAGCAGCCAAGATTATAGGTCCAAAGAGACCCAGTACTTC. Its translation is CASSQDYRSKETQYF.

This clonotype was observed a handful of times. V gene TRBV30 combines with J gene TRBJ2-1; 7 bases match TRBD2. The J segment lost 4 bases and the V segment lost 3 bases, leaving 9 bases of the junction unmatched. The CDR3 totals 15 residues. Germline values: CDR1 GTSNPN, CDR2 SVGIG (reference sequence). This CDR3 is CAWSSSAREYNEQFF. Here the CDR3 DNA reads TGTGCCTGGAGCTCGAGCGCGCGGGAGTACAATGAGCAGTTCTTC.

Only a few counts were recorded for this clonotype. J is TRBJ2-6 and V is TRBV7-9, with 11 bases lining up with TRBD2. This CDR3 contains 19 residues. Trimming removed 3 bases from V and 4 bases from J; junction bases left unmatched: 11. Germline CDR1 SEHNR, CDR2 FQNEAQ (reference sequence). CDR3: CASSFLTSGTLKGANVLTF. The DNA of the CDR3 is TGTGCCAGCAGCTTCCTGACTAGCGGGACGTTGAAGGGGGCCAACGTCCTGACTTTC.